The TCR beta chain described here comes from a study of identical twins. Trimming removed 0 bases from V and 0 bases from J; junction bases left unmatched: 3. The germline V gene has CDR1 PRHDT and CDR2 FYEKMQ (reference sequence). CDR3 size: 16 residues. TCRdb re-derived calls from the 5' RACE reads in MiXCR, one entry per CDR3 protein. The table includes hundreds of thousands of distinct CDR3 sequences, around an eighth detected once. Note on this clonotype: Its antigen is as yet unknown.

The study, taken as a whole, reports: Reduced insertions were recorded for abundant cord blood beta clonotypes, with no such pattern in memory repertoires. Zero-insertion results could be subject to partial confounding by invariant MAIT and iNKT cells. Where out-of-frame alpha sequences were twin-shared, they showed excess low generation probability.

The sample was also reused in another study, on yellow fever vaccine responses in identical twins.

Material for sequencing was PBMCs. The rearrangement joins TRBV13 to TRBJ2-7, with 9 bases matching TRBD1. This clonotype was obtained from a young woman in good health. CDR3 nucleotides: TGTGCCAGCAGCTTAGGATCGGGACAGGGCTCCTACGAGCAGTACGTC. Residues: CASSLGSGQGSYEQYV.